This entry features one T cell receptor beta chain sequence. Looked up from germline, CDR1 is SGHTA and CDR2 is FQGNSA. This CDR3 is 15 amino acids long. The data were taken from a study of T cell clusters in autoimmune cytopenias. TRB was amplified from roughly 250 ng of peripheral blood genomic DNA per sample. Multiplex touch-down PCR amplified TRB using TRB-A and TRB-B pools in one tube. TCRdb reanalyzed the multiplex PCR reads and collapses them to one entry per CDR3 protein, without DNA. The specimen's table records about 4,800 distinct CDR3 sequences. The genes are TRBV7-2 and TRBJ2-1; TCRdb indicates TRBD2, and absent DNA this call remains unverified. Sequencing was carried out using peripheral blood. This TCR came from a human donor with an autoimmune cytopenia or autoimmune hepatitis (not recorded which). CDR3 sequence reads: CASSFETARRNEQFF. Filled out from reference TRBV7-2 and TRBJ2-1, the complete variable domain reads GAGVSQSPSNKVTEKGKDVELRCDPISGHTALYWYRQSLGQGLEFLIYFQGNSAPDKSGLPSDRFSAERTGGSVSTLTIQRTQQEDSAVYLCASSFETARRNEQFFGPGTRLTVL.